This T cell receptor (beta chain) is drawn from a study of cytomegalovirus exposure and HLA in healthy donors. Primers: 60 Vbeta forward and 13 Jbeta reverse. Sequenced by immunoSEQ multiplex PCR; TCRdb stores in-frame clones only, minus some. Its listing shows roughly 190,000 clones. The V and J ends lost 0 bases and 2 bases respectively, with 13 bases between them. CDR1 and CDR2 from the germline V gene are SGHNT and YYREEE (reference sequence). The CDR3 is 16 residues long. This chain connects TRBV5-4 to TRBJ2-3, with D maybe TRBD1 (5 bases). Sequenced material: PBMCs. The clonotype was recovered from a man aged 25 to 40 in good health and CMV-seronegative. The CDR3 is CASSLAGQTVTDTQYF. In nucleotides, the CDR3 is TGTGCCAGCAGCTTGGCAGGGCAGACCGTCACAGATACGCAGTATTTT.